This T cell receptor beta chain is from a study of control samples from healthy donors and cancer patients. This table comes from immunoSEQ multiplex PCR, and its TCRdb copy is limited to in-frame clones, with some not included. The sample records over 110,000 clones, 70% to 90% being singletons. Trimming stripped 2 bases from V and 5 bases from J, with 12 bases between. The germline V gene has CDR1 SQVTM and CDR2 ANQGSEA. This CDR3 has 13 residues. The origin of this receptor is a woman aged 25 to 39 in good health. The chain recombines TRBV29-1 with TRBJ2-5, with D unresolved. Input material: blood. The CDR3 region is CSVEYQFGETQYF. CDR3 nucleotides: TGCAGCGTTGAATACCAGTTCGGTGAGACCCAGTACTTC.